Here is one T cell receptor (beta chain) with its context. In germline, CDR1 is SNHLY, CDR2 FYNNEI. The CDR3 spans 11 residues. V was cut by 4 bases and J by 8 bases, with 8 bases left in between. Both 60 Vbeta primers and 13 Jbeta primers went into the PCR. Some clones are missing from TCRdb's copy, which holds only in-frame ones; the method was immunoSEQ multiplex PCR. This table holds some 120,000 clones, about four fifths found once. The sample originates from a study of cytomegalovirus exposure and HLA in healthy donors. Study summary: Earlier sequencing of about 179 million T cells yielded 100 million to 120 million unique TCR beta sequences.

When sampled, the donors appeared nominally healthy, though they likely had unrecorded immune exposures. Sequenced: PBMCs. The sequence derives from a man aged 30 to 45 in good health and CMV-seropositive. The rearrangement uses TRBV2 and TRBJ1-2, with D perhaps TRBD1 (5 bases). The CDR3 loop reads CASSVEGGYTF. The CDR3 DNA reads TGTGCCAGCAGTGTGGAGGGGGGCTACACCTTC.